The 26 T cell receptor beta chains listed next were all sequenced from one sample in a study of identical twins. TCRdb processed the 5' RACE reads anew with MiXCR; each CDR3 protein has one entry. Of about 210,000 distinct CDR3 sequences in the sample, roughly 10% were seen once. The sample was memory (CD45RO+) T cells sorted from blood. The receptors derive from a woman between 18 and 29 years old in good health.

A single count supports this clonotype. The chain links TRBV3-1 to TRBJ2-7; the D gene is possibly TRBD2 (5 bases). Germline CDR1 reads LGHDT; CDR2 reads YNNKEL (reference sequence). The CDR3 consists of 14 residues. Trimming shortened V by 1 base and J by 4 bases, and 11 bases separated the two germline ends. The CDR3 loop is CASSQGETKYEQYF. The DNA of the CDR3 is TGTGCCAGCAGCCAAGGGGAGACAAAATACGAGCAGTACTTC.

This sequence joins TRBV6-1 and TRBJ1-5; 7 bases line up with TRBD1. CDR1 is MNHNS and CDR2 is SASEGT in the germline V gene. V was clipped by 5 bases and J by 1 base; unmatched bases: 5. The length of the CDR3 is 15 residues. As DNA, the CDR3 is TGTGCCAGCAGTCGACAGGGTGGGAGCAATCAGCCCCAGCATTTT. Translating it yields CASSRQGGSNQPQHF.

This clonotype has ten or more counts. The chain combines TRBV25-1 with TRBJ1-1, with a tentative D call TRBD1 (5 bases). The CDR3 runs to 11 residues. Germline assignment: CDR1 MGHDK and CDR2 SYGVNS. Trimming stripped 3 bases from V and 10 bases from J, with 9 bases between. The CDR3 bases are TGTGCCAGCAGTGACTACAGGAGAGCTTTCTTT. Translated, it gives CASSDYRRAFF.

The chain uses TRBV11-2 and TRBJ2-6; 7 bases are a match to TRBD2. V shed 5 bases and J 0 bases; nucleotides not matched to a gene: 4. This CDR3 has 16 amino acids. CDR1 is SGHAT, CDR2 FQNNGV, per germline. The CDR3 nucleotides read TGTGCCAGCAGCGGGGGGGGAGCCTCTGGGGCCAACGTCCTGACTTTC. Translated, it gives CASSGGGASGANVLTF.

This clonotype was detected ten times or more. This rearrangement joins TRBV9 to TRBJ2-7; TRBD1 agrees at 8 bases. Germline CDR1 and CDR2: SGDLS and YYNGEE. This CDR3 has 14 residues. Trimming removed 6 bases from V and 2 bases from J; junction bases left unmatched: 7. For the CDR3, the DNA is TGTGCCAGCACCCCGGGACAGGCCACCTACGAGCAGTACTTC. Amino acids: CASTPGQATYEQYF.

This clonotype was seen more than once but under ten times. V gene TRBV29-1 combines with J gene TRBJ2-5; perhaps D is TRBD1 or TRBD2 (5 bases each). In germline, CDR1 is SQVTM, CDR2 ANQGSEA. The V gene lost 7 bases and the J gene lost 1 base, with 10 bases spanning the gap. This CDR3 contains 12 residues. The CDR3, as DNA: TGCAGCGGAACCGGGACCCAAGAGACCCAGTACTTC. The encoded protein is CSGTGTQETQYF.

V and J are TRBV12-5 and TRBJ2-3; either TRBD1 or TRBD2 may supply D (7 bases each). The CDR3 has 17 amino acids. Trimming cost V 0 bases and J 4 bases, with 17 bases left between them. Germline CDR1 reads LGHNT; CDR2 reads FRNRAP. The CDR3 spells CASGLVLTRGGPDTQYF. For the CDR3, the DNA is TGTGCTAGTGGTTTGGTACTAACCAGGGGGGGCCCAGATACGCAGTATTTT. The full variable domain, rest sourced from reference TRBV12-5 and TRBJ2-3, is DARVTQTPRHKVTEMGQEVTMRCQPILGHNTVFWYRQTMMQGLELLAYFRNRAPLDDSGMPKDRFSAEMPDATLATLKIQPSEPRDSAVYFCASGLVLTRGGPDTQYFGPGTRLTVL.

The chain recombines TRBV11-1 with TRBJ2-1; 10 nucleotides align to TRBD2. CDR3 length: 18 residues. V was clipped by 1 base and J by 7 bases; unmatched bases: 13. Germline CDR1 is SGHAT and CDR2 is FQDESV (reference sequence). The DNA of the CDR3 is TGTGCCAGCAGCTTAGAGGGACTAGCGACAACCCCTCGGAATGAGCAGTTCTTC. Its translation: CASSLEGLATTPRNEQFF.

This clonotype was detected a few times. The chain combines TRBV20-1 with TRBJ1-1; D uncertain. The length of the CDR3 is 12 residues. The germline V gene encodes CDR1 DFQATT and CDR2 SNEGSKA (reference sequence). Trimming shortened V by 3 bases and J by 5 bases, and 10 bases separated the two germline ends. The DNA of the CDR3 is TGCAGTGCTAGTTTGGGGAGGACTGAAGCTTTCTTT. Its translation is CSASLGRTEAFF.

The chain couples TRBV6-1 to TRBJ2-1, with D possibly being TRBD2 (6 bases). V lost 6 bases to trimming and J lost 0 bases, with 15 bases between them. The CDR3 spans 16 residues. Germline V gives CDR1 MNHNS, CDR2 SASEGT. CDR3 coding DNA: TGTGCCAGCAGCCCTCGAGGGACTCGCTCCTACAATGAGCAGTTCTTC. This codes for CASSPRGTRSYNEQFF.

This clonotype was detected a few times. The chain joins TRBV10-2 to TRBJ2-7; 10 positions match TRBD1. After removal of 11 bases from V and 1 base from J, the junction contained 2 bases not matched to a gene. This CDR3 region has 12 residues. Germline CDR1 reads WSHSY; CDR2 reads SAAADI. CDR3 nucleotide sequence: TGCGCCGCGGGACAGGGGTCCTACGAGCAGTACTTC. This translates into CAAGQGSYEQYF.

This clonotype was observed many times. The CDR3 reads CSAPMGLNEKLFF. The CDR3 DNA reads as TGCAGTGCTCCCATGGGGCTTAATGAAAAACTGTTTTTT. The J gene is TRBJ1-4, the V gene TRBV20-1; D may be TRBD1 (5 bases). V was clipped by 5 bases and J by 4 bases, with 11 bases between them. This CDR3 has 13 residues. Germline V gene sequence: CDR1 DFQATT, CDR2 SNEGSKA (reference sequence).

The V call is TRBV11-2, the J call TRBJ2-3, with TRBD2 matching over 14 bases. The CDR3 totals 19 residues. The V segment lost 2 bases and the J segment 1 base; nucleotides outside the gene matches: 8. Germline values: CDR1 SGHAT, CDR2 FQNNGV. The CDR3 loop reads CASSLKTSGGAGGTDTQYF. The CDR3 DNA reads TGTGCCAGCAGCTTAAAGACTAGCGGGGGGGCCGGTGGCACAGATACGCAGTATTTT.

The J gene is TRBJ2-7, the V gene TRBV28; no reliable D call. CDR1 MDHEN and CDR2 SYDVKM come from the germline V gene. This CDR3 spans 11 amino acids. The germline V and J ends were trimmed by 6 bases and 4 bases, with 7 bases remaining between them. CDR3 protein: CASRRKYEQYF. The CDR3 nucleotides are TGTGCCAGCAGGCGAAAATACGAGCAGTACTTC.

The rearrangement uses TRBV5-1 and TRBJ1-2, with D maybe TRBD1 (5 bases). This CDR3 contains 13 residues. The V gene lost 4 bases and the J gene lost 5 bases, with 12 bases spanning the gap. Germline CDR1 and CDR2: SGHRS and YFSETQ. The CDR3 is CASSPRDQYGYTF. Written as DNA, the CDR3 is TGCGCCAGCAGCCCCCGGGACCAATATGGCTACACCTTC.

This clonotype has more than one count but fewer than ten. This sequence joins TRBV2 and TRBJ2-5, with unresolved D. The germline gives CDR1 SNHLY, CDR2 FYNNEI. The CDR3 totals 16 residues. V was pared by 4 bases and J by 1 base, with 16 bases between. DNA of the CDR3: TGTGCCAGCAGTGGGCTGCGCCCCCGGCCCCAAGAGACCCAGTACTTC. Its protein product is CASSGLRPRPQETQYF.

This clonotype was recorded many times. The rearrangement uses TRBV9 and TRBJ2-3; 12 nucleotides agree with TRBD1. The trim removed 4 bases at V and 3 bases at J, leaving 3 bases unmatched. CDR3 length equals 15 residues. The germline CDR1 and CDR2 sequences are SGDLS and YYNGEE. The chain's CDR3 is CASSRDRGRTDTQYF. The CDR3 coding sequence is TGTGCCAGCAGCAGGGACAGGGGGCGAACAGATACGCAGTATTTT.

The chain links TRBV10-1 to TRBJ1-1, with a possible D match to TRBD1 (5 bases). The V gene lost 4 bases and the J gene lost 8 bases, with 14 bases spanning the gap. The germline CDR1 and CDR2 sequences are WNHNN and SYGVQD (reference sequence). The CDR3 is 13 amino acids. The CDR3 reads CASSAGGENEAFF. The DNA of the CDR3 is TGCGCCAGCAGTGCCGGAGGGGAAAACGAAGCTTTCTTT.

The chain employs TRBV6-2 or TRBV6-3 and TRBJ2-2; D is perhaps TRBD2 (5 bases). V was clipped by 4 bases and J by 5 bases, with 8 bases between them. Germline CDR1 and CDR2: MNHEY and SVGEGT. The CDR3 length is 13 residues. The CDR3 DNA follows: TGTGCCAGCAGTTTAGCGTCGACCGGGGAGCTGTTTTTT. This encodes CASSLASTGELFF.

In its sample, this clonotype was seen a few times. This chain links TRBV9 with TRBJ2-7; D not certain. CDR3 size: 15 residues. Germline assignment: CDR1 SGDLS and CDR2 YYNGEE. Trimming stripped 0 bases from V and 0 bases from J, with 10 bases between. CDR3 nucleotide sequence: TGTGCCAGCAGCGTAGCTCCCGATAGCTCCTACGAGCAGTACTTC. This translates into CASSVAPDSSYEQYF.

The rearrangement links TRBV20-1 to TRBJ2-7; no firm D call. Germline loops: CDR1 DFQATT, CDR2 SNEGSKA (reference sequence). CDR3 length: 14 amino acids. Between the trimmed V and J ends, which lost 6 bases and 0 bases, there was a span of 15 bases. The CDR3 DNA reads TGCAGTGCCTCATTGCCCCGGGCCTCCTACGAGCAGTACTTC. Amino acids: CSASLPRASYEQYF.

This chain connects TRBV29-1 to TRBJ1-1; D may be TRBD1 (5 bases). V gave up 8 bases and J gave up 1 base, with 26 bases separating them. Per germline, CDR1 SQVTM and CDR2 ANQGSEA. The CDR3 runs 17 residues. As DNA, the CDR3 is TGCAGCTTGCGGATGGGGCAGGGCCGGTATAGGAACACTGAAGCTTTCTTT. Translating gives CSLRMGQGRYRNTEAFF.

This clonotype was recorded a few times. The genes are TRBV5-1 and TRBJ2-1, with no clear D. Germline CDR1 SGHRS, CDR2 YFSETQ. The CDR3 totals 16 residues. V lost 0 bases and J lost 3, with 13 bases in between. The CDR3 coding sequence is TGCGCCAGCAGCTTGGGACACCAATCCGACTACAATGAGCAGTTCTTC. Translated, it gives CASSLGHQSDYNEQFF.

This clonotype was detected ten times or more. V is TRBV20-1 and J is TRBJ1-5; a possible D gene is TRBD1 (6 bases). CDR3 length equals 15 residues. Trimming pared 6 bases from V and 0 bases from J, leaving 15 bases between. From germline, CDR1 is DFQATT and CDR2 SNEGSKA (reference sequence). The CDR3 spells CSATGQTDSNQPQHF. The DNA of the CDR3 is TGCAGTGCAACTGGACAGACCGATAGCAATCAGCCCCAGCATTTT.

This clonotype has a count of ten or more. The chain recombines TRBV7-6 with TRBJ1-1; D is uncertain. The CDR3 is 13 amino acids. The germline CDR1 and CDR2 sequences are SGHVS and FNYEAQ. V lost 1 base and J lost 2, with 5 bases in between. DNA of the CDR3: TGTGCCAGCAGCTTAGATACCAACACTGAAGCTTTCTTT. Its translation: CASSLDTNTEAFF.

This chain joins TRBV4-2 and TRBJ2-1; D may be TRBD1 (6 bases). The germline V gene has CDR1 LGHNA and CDR2 YNFKEQ. The V and J ends lost 0 bases and 0 bases respectively, with 6 bases between them. CDR3 length: 15 amino acids. CDR3 sequence (DNA): TGTGCCAGCAGCCAAGAGGGGGCCTCCTACAATGAGCAGTTCTTC. Protein product: CASSQEGASYNEQFF.